The 2 T cell receptor beta chains listed next were all sequenced from one sample in a study of OX40 agonist ivuxolimab in advanced cancers. The data were produced by immunoSEQ multiplex PCR, yet TCRdb's version contains in-frame clones alone and is incomplete. The sample includes approximately 58,000 clones, about 87% of them seen just once. The sequenced sample was CD4+ or CD8+ T cells sorted from blood, obtained in a trial of the OX40 agonist ivuxolimab. These receptors came from an adult with an advanced solid tumor such as melanoma, head and neck, liver or kidney cancer.

The V gene is TRBV19, the J gene TRBJ1-2; TRBD1 matches at 7 bases. Per the germline V gene, CDR1 is LNHDA and CDR2 is SQIVND (reference sequence). V lost 7 bases to trimming and J lost 8 bases; unmatched junction nucleotides: 10. This CDR3 is built from 13 residues. CDR3 sequence reads: CASKGGTVAGYTF. The CDR3 DNA reads as TGTGCCAGTAAGGGGGGGACAGTCGCGGGCTACACCTTC.

V and J are TRBV7-9 and TRBJ2-2; TRBD1 matches at 10 bases. Germline V gene sequence: CDR1 SEHNR, CDR2 FQNEAQ (reference sequence). The CDR3 sequence is 18 residues long. V was clipped by 6 bases and J by 6 bases; unmatched bases: 16. The CDR3 loop reads CASRTRTGGDSLAGELFF. For the CDR3, the DNA is TGTGCCAGCAGAACACGGACAGGGGGAGATTCGTTGGCCGGGGAGCTGTTTTTT.